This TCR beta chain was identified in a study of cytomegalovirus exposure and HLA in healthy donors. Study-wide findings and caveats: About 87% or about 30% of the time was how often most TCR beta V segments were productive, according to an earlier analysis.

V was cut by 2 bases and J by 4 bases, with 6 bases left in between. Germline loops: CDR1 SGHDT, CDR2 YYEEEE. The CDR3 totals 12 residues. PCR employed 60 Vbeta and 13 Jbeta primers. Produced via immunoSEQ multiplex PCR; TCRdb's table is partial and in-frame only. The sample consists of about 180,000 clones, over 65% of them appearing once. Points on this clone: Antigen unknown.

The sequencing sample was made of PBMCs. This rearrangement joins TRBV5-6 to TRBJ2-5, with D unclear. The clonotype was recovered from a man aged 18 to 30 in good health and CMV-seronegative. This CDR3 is CASSFFRETQYF. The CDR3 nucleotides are TGTGCCAGCAGCTTCTTTCGAGAGACCCAGTACTTC.